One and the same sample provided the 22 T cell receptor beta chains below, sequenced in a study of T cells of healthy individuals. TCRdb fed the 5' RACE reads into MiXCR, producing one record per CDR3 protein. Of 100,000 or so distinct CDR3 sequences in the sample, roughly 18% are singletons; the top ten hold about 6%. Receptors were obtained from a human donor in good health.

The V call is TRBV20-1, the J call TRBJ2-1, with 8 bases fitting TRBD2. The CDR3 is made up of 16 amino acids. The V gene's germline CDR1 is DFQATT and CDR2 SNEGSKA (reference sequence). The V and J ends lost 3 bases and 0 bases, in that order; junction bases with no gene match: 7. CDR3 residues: CSARDSGNPSYNEQFF. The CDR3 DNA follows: TGCAGTGCTAGGGATAGCGGGAACCCCTCCTACAATGAGCAGTTCTTC.

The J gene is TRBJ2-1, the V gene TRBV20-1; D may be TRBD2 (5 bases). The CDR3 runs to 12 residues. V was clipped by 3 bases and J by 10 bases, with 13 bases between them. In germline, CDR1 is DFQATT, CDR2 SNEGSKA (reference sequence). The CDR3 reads CSASSPRREQFF. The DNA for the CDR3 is TGCAGTGCTAGTAGCCCGCGGAGGGAGCAGTTCTTC.

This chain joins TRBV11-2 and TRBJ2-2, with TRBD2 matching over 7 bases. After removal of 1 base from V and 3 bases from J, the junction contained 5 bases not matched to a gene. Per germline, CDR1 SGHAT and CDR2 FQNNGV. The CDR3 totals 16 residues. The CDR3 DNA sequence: TGTGCCAGCAGCTTAGTGGGAGGGCCGGACACCGGGGAGCTGTTTTTT. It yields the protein CASSLVGGPDTGELFF.

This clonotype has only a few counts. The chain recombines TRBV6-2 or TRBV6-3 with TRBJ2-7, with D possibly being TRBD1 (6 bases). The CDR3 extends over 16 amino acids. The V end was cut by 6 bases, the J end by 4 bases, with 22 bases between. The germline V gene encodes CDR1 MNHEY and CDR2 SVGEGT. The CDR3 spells CASSHGERRRGYEQYF. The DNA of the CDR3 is TGTGCCAGCAGCCACGGGGAGCGGAGAAGGGGGTACGAGCAGTACTTC.

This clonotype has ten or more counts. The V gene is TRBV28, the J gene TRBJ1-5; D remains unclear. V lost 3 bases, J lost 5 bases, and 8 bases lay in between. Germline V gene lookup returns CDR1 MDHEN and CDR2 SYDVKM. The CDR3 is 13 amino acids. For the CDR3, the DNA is TGTGCCAGCAGTTTCTTTGGTGATCAGCCCCAGCATTTT. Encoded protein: CASSFFGDQPQHF.

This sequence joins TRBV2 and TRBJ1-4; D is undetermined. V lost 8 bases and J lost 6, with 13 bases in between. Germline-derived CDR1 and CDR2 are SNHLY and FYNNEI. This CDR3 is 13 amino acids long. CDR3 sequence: CASCVGPDEKLFF. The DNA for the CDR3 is TGTGCCAGCTGCGTCGGACCGGATGAAAAACTGTTTTTT.

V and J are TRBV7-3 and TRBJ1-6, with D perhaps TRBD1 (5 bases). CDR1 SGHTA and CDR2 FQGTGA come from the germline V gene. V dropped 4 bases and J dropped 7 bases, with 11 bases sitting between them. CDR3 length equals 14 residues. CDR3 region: CASSSGGYNSPLHF. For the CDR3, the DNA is TGTGCCAGCAGCTCTGGGGGGTACAATTCACCCCTCCACTTT.

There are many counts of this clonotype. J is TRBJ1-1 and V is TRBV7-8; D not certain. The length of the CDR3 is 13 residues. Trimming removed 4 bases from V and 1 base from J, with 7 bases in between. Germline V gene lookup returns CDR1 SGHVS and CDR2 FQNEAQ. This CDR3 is CASSYFGNTEAFF. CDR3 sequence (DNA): TGTGCCAGCAGCTACTTTGGGAACACTGAAGCTTTCTTT.

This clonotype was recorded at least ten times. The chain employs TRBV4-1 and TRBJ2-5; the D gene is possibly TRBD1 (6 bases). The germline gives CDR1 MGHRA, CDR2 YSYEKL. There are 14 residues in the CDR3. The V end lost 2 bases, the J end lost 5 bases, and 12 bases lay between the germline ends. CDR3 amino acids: CASSQLGRGETQYF. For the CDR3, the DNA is TGCGCCAGCAGCCAACTCGGCAGGGGTGAGACCCAGTACTTC.

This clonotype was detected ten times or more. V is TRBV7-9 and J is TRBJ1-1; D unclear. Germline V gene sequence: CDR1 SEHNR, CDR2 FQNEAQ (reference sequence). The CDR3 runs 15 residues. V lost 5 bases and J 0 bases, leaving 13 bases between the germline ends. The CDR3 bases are TGTGCCAGCAGCCGCTCCACAGCAATGAACACTGAAGCTTTCTTT. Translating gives CASSRSTAMNTEAFF.

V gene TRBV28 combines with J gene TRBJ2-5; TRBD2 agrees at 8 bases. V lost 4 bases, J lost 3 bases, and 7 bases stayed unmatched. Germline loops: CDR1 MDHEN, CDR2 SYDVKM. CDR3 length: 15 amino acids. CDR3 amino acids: CASSSRGGWEETQYF. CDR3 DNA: TGTGCCAGCAGTTCCCGGGGGGGGTGGGAAGAGACCCAGTACTTC.

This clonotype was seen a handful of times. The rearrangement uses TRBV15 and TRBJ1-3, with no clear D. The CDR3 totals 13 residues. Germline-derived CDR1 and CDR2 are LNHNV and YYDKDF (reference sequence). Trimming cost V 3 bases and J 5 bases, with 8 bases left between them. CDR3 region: CATSSSDRNTIYF. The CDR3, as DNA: TGTGCCACCAGCAGTTCCGATCGAAACACCATATATTTT.

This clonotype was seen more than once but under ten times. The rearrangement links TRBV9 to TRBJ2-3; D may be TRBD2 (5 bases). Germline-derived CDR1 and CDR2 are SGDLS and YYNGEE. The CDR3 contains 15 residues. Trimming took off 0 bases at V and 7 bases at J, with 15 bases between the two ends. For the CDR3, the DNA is TGTGCCAGCAGCGTAGCGGATACACCCGGGAATACGCAGTATTTT. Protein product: CASSVADTPGNTQYF.

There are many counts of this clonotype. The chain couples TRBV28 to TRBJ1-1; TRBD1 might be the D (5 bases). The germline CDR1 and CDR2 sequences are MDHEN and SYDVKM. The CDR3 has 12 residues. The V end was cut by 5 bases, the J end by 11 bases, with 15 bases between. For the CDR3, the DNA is TGTGCCAGCAGTCCCGTCGGACGGGACGCTTTCTTT. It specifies CASSPVGRDAFF.

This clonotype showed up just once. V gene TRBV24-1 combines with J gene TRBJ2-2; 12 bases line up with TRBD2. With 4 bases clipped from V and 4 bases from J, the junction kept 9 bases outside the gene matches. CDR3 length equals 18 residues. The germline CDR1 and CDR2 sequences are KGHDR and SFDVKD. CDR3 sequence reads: CATSDPTTSGRATGELFF. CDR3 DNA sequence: TGTGCCACCAGTGACCCGACGACTAGCGGGAGAGCCACCGGGGAGCTGTTTTTT.

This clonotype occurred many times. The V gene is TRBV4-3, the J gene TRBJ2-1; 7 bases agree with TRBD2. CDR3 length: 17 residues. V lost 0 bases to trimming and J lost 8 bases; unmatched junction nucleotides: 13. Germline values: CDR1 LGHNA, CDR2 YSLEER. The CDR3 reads CASSQETAGSWGDEQFF. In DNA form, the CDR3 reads TGCGCCAGCAGCCAAGAAACAGCGGGGTCCTGGGGCGATGAGCAGTTCTTC.

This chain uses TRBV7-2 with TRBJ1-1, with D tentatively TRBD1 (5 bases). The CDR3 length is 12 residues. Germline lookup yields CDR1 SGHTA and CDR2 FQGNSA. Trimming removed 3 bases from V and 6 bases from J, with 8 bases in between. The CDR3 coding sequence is TGTGCCAGCAGCTTTAAAGGGGCTGAAGCTTTCTTT. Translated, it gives CASSFKGAEAFF.

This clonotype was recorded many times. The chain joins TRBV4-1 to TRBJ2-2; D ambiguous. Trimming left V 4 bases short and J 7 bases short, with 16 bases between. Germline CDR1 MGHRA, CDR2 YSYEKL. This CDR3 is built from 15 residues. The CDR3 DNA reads TGCGCCAGCAGCCCAAAAGCCCAGCTGGGCGGGGAGCTGTTTTTT. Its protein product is CASSPKAQLGGELFF.

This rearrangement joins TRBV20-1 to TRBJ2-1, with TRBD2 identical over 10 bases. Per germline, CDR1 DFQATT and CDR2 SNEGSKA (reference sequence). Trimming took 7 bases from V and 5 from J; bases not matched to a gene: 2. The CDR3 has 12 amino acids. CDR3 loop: CSGLAGNNEQFF. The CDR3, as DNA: TGCAGTGGACTAGCGGGTAACAATGAGCAGTTCTTC.

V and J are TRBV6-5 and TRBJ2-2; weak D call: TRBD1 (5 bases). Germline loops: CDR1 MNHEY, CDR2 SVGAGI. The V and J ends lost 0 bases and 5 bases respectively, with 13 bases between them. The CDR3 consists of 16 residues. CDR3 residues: CASSYSFTGQTGELFF. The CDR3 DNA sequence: TGTGCCAGCAGTTACTCGTTCACAGGACAAACCGGGGAGCTGTTTTTT.

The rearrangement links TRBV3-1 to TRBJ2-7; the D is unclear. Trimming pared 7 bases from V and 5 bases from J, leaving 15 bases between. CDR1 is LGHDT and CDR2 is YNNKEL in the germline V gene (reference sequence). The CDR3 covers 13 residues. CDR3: CASTFGPKDEQYF. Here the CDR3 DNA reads TGTGCCAGCACCTTTGGCCCAAAGGACGAGCAGTACTTC.

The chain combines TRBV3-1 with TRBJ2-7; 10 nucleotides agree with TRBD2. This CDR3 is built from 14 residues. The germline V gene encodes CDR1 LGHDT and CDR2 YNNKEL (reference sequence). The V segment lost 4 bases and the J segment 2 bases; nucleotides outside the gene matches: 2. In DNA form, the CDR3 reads TGTGCCAGCAGCCCCGGGACTAGCGCCTACGAGCAGTACTTC. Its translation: CASSPGTSAYEQYF.